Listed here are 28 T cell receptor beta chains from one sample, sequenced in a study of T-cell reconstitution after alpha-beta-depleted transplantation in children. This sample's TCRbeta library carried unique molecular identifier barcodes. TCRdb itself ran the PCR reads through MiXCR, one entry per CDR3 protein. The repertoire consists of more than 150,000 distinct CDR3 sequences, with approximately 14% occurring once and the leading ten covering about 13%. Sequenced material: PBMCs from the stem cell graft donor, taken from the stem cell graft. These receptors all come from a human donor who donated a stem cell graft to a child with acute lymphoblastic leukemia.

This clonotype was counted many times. The DNA for the CDR3 is TGTGCCATCCGAGAAGGGGCCTTACAAGAGACCCAGTACTTC. Protein sequence: CAIREGALQETQYF. This chain joins TRBV10-3 and TRBJ2-5, with D possibly matching TRBD1 (5 bases). Trimming stripped 8 bases from V and 2 bases from J, with 15 bases between. The germline V gene has CDR1 ENHRY and CDR2 SYGVKD. The CDR3 has 14 amino acids.

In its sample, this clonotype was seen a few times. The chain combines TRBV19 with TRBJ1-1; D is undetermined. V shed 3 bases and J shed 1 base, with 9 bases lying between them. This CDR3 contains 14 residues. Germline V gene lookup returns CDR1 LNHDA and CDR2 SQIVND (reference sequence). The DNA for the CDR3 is TGTGCCAGTAGTATGTGGAGCCCGAACACTGAAGCTTTCTTT. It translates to CASSMWSPNTEAFF.

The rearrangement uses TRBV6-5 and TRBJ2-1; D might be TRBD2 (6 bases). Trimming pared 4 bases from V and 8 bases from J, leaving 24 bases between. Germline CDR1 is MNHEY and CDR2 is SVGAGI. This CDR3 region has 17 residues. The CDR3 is CASSFYSPGDVGDEQFF. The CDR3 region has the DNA TGTGCCAGCAGTTTTTACTCACCGGGGGACGTTGGAGATGAGCAGTTCTTC.

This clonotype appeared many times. For the CDR3, the DNA is TGCGCCAGCAGCTTGGACATAGGCACCGGGGAGCTGTTTTTT. Translating gives CASSLDIGTGELFF. J is TRBJ2-2 and V is TRBV5-1; D gene uncertain. Germline V CDR1 and CDR2: SGHRS, YFSETQ. The CDR3 totals 14 residues. V lost 0 bases and J lost 4, with 7 bases in between.

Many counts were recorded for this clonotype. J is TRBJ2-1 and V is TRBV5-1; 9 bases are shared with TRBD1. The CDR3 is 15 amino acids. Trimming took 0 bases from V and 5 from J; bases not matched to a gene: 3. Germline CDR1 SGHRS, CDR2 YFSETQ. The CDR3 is CASSLGDRVHNEQFF. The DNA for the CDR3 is TGCGCCAGCAGCTTGGGGGACAGGGTCCACAATGAGCAGTTCTTC.

DNA of the CDR3: TGCGCCAGCAGCCAAACCCTGACCAGGGGGCCGGGCACTGAAGCTTTCTTT. This translates into CASSQTLTRGPGTEAFF. The chain uses TRBV4-1 and TRBJ1-1, with 8 bases matching TRBD1. The V gene's germline CDR1 is MGHRA and CDR2 YSYEKL. With V trimmed by 2 bases and J by 4 bases, 12 bases remained unmatched. The CDR3 is 17 amino acids.

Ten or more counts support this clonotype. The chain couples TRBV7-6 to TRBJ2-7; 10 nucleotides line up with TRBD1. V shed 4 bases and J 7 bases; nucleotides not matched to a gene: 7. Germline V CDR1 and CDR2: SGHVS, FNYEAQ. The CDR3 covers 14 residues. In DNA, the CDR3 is TGTGCCAGCAGCTCTGGACAGGGGGATGGGGAGCAGTACTTC. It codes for CASSSGQGDGEQYF.

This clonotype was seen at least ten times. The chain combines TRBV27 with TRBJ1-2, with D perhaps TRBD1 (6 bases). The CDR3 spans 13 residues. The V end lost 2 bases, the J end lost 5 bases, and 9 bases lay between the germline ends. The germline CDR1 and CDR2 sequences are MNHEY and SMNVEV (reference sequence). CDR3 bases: TGTGCCAGCAGTTTAACAGGGATTTATGGCTACACCTTC. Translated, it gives CASSLTGIYGYTF.

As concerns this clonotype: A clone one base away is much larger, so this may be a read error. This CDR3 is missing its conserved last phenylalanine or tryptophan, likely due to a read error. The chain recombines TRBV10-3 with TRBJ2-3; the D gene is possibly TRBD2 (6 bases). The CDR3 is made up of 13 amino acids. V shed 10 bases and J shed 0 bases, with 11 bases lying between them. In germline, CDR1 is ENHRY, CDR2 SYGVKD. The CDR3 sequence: CATFSGSTDTQYS. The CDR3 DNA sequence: TGTGCCACCTTTAGCGGAAGCACAGATACGCAGTATTCT.

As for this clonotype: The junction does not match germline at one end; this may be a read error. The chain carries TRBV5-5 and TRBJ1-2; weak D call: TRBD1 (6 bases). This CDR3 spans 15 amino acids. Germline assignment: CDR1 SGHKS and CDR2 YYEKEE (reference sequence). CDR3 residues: CASTLGQASNYGYTF. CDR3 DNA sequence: TGTGCCAGCACCTTGGGACAAGCCTCAAACTATGGCTACACCTTC. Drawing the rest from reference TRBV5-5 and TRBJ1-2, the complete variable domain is DAGVTQSPTHLIKTRGQQVTLRCSPISGHKSVSWYQQVLGQGPQFIFQYYEKEERGRGNFPDRFSARQFPNYSSELNVNALLLGDSALYLCASTLGQASNYGYTFGSGTRLTVV.

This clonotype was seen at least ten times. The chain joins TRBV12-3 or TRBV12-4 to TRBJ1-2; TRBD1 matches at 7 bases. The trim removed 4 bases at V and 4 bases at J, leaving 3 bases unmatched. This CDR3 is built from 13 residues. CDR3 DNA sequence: TGTGCCAGCAGTTGGGACAGACGCTATGGCTACACCTTC. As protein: CASSWDRRYGYTF.

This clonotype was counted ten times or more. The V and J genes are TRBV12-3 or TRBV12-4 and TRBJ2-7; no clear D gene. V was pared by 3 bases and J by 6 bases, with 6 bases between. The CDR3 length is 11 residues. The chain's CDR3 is CASSFIREQYF. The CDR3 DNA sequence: TGTGCCAGCAGTTTCATCCGCGAGCAGTACTTC.

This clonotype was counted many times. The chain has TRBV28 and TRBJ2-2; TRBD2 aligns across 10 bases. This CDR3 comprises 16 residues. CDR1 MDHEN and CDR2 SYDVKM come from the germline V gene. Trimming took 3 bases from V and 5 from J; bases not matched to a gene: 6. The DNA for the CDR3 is TGTGCCAGCAGTTTCTTGGGTAGCGGGGGGACCGGGGAGCTGTTTTTT. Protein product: CASSFLGSGGTGELFF.

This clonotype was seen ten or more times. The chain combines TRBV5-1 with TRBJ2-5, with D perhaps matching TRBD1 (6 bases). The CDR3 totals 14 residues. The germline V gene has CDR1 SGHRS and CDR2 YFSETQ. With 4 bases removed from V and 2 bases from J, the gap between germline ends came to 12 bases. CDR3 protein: CASSIGQIQETQYF. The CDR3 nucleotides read TGCGCCAGCAGCATTGGACAGATACAAGAGACCCAGTACTTC. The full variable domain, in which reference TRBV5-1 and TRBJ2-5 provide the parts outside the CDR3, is KAGVTQTPRYLIKTRGQQVTLSCSPISGHRSVSWYQQTPGQGLQFLFEYFSETQRNKGNFPGRFSGRQFSNSRSEMNVSTLELGDSALYLCASSIGQIQETQYFGPGTRLLVL.

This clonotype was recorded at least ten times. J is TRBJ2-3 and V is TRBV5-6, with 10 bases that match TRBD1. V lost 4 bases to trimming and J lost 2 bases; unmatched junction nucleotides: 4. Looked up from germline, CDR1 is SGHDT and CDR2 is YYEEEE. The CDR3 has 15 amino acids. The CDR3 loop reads CASSPGQGFTDTQYF. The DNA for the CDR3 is TGTGCCAGCAGCCCGGGACAGGGGTTCACAGATACGCAGTATTTT.

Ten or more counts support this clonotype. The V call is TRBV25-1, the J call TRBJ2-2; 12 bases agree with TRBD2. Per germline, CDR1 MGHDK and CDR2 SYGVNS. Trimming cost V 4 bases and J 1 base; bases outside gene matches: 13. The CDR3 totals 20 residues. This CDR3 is CASSAQTSGRTQRNTGELFF. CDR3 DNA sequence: TGTGCCAGCAGTGCCCAGACTAGCGGGAGAACCCAGAGGAACACCGGGGAGCTGTTTTTT. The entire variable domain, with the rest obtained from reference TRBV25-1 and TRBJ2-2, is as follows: EADIYQTPRYLVIGTGKKITLECSQTMGHDKMYWYQQDPGMELHLIHYSYGVNSTEKGDLSSESTVSRIRTEHFPLTLESARPSHTSQYLCASSAQTSGRTQRNTGELFFGEGSRLTVL.

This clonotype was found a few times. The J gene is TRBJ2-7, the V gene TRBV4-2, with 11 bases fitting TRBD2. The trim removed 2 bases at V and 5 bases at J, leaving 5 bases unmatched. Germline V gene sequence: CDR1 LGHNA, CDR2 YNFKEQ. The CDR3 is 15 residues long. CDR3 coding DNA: TGTGCCAGCAGCCAAAATAGCGGGAGGGGTAACGAGCAGTACTTC. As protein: CASSQNSGRGNEQYF.

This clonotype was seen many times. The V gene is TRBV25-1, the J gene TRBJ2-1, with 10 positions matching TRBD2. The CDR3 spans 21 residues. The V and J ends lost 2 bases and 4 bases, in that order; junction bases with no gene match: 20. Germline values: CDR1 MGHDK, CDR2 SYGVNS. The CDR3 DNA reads TGTGCCAGCAGTGAACGAATTGGGGGCCTCGAGCGGGAGGGTATTTACAATGAGCAGTTCTTC. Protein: CASSERIGGLEREGIYNEQFF.

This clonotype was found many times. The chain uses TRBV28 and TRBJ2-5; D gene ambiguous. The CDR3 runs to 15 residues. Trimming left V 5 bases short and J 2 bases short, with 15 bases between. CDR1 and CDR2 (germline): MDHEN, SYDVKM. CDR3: CASSPYRRIQETQYF. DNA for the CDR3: TGTGCCAGCAGTCCCTACAGACGTATACAAGAGACCCAGTACTTC.

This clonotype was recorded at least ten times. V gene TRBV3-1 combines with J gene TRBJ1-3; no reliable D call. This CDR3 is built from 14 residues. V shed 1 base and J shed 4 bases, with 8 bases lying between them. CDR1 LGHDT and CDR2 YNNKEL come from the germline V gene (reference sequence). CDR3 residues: CASSQAGAGNTIYF. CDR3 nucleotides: TGTGCCAGCAGCCAAGCAGGAGCCGGAAACACCATATATTTT. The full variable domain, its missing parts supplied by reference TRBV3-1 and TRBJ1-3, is DTAVSQTPKYLVTQMGNDKSIKCEQNLGHDTMYWYKQDSKKFLKIMFSYNNKELIINETVPNRFSPKSPDKAHLNLHINSLELGDSAVYFCASSQAGAGNTIYFGEGSWLTVV.

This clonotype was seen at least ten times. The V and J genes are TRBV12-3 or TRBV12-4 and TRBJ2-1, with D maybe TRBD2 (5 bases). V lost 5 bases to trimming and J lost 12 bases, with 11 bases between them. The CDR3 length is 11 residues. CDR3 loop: CASSLRRGQFF. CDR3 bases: TGTGCCAGCAGTCTTAGACGGGGGCAGTTCTTC.

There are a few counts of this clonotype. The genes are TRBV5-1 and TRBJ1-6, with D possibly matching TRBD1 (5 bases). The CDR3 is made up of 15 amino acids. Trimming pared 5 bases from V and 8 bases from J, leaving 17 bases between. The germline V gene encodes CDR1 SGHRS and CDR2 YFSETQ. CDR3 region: CASSQVVGLDSPLHF. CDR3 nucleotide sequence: TGCGCCAGCAGTCAAGTCGTGGGGCTTGATTCACCCCTCCACTTT. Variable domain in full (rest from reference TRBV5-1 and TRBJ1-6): KAGVTQTPRYLIKTRGQQVTLSCSPISGHRSVSWYQQTPGQGLQFLFEYFSETQRNKGNFPGRFSGRQFSNSRSEMNVSTLELGDSALYLCASSQVVGLDSPLHFGNGTRLTVT.

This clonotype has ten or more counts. The CDR3 DNA is TGTGCCAGCAGCTTAGTATCGGGGGGCACCGGGGAGCTGTTTTTT. Translating it yields CASSLVSGGTGELFF. The chain employs TRBV7-2 and TRBJ2-2, with 7 bases matching TRBD2. CDR1 and CDR2 (germline): SGHTA, FQGNSA. The V and J ends lost 1 base and 4 bases, in that order; junction bases with no gene match: 3. This CDR3 region has 15 residues.

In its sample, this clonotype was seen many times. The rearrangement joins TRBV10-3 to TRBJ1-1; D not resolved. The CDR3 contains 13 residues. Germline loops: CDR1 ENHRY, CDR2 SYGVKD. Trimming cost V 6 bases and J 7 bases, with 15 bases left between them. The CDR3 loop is CAIRAYEVNEAFF. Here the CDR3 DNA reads TGTGCCATCAGGGCCTATGAGGTTAATGAAGCTTTCTTT.

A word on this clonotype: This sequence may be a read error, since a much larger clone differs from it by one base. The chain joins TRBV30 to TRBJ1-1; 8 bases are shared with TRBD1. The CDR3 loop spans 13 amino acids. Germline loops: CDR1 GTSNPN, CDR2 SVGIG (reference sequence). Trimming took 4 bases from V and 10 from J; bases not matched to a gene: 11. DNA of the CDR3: TGTGCCTGGACCCCTATGGACAGGGCTGCAGCTTTCTTT. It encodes CAWTPMDRAAAFF.

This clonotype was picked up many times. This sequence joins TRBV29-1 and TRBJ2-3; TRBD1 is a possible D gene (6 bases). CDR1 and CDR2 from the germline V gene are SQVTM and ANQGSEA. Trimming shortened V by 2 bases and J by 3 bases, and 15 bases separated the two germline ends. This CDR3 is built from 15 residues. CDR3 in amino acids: CSVEQQGEETDTQYF. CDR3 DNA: TGCAGCGTTGAACAACAGGGAGAGGAAACAGATACGCAGTATTTT.

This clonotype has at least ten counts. CDR3 coding DNA: TGTGCCAGCCTGGAGGTAAACACCGGGGAGCTGTTTTTT. Amino acid sequence: CASLEVNTGELFF. V is TRBV19 and J is TRBJ2-2, with D maybe TRBD2 (5 bases). The V end lost 9 bases, the J end lost 2 bases, and 10 bases lay between the germline ends. Germline CDR1 and CDR2: LNHDA and SQIVND (reference sequence). This CDR3 is 13 amino acids long.

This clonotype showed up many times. CDR3 protein: CAQGGVVGYTF. The CDR3 bases are TGTGCCCAGGGAGGCGTGGTCGGCTACACCTTC. This sequence joins TRBV7-9 and TRBJ1-2; D possibly corresponds to TRBD1 (5 bases). CDR3 size: 11 residues. Trimming stripped 11 bases from V and 8 bases from J, with 15 bases between. Germline loops: CDR1 SEHNR, CDR2 FQNEAQ (reference sequence).